This T cell receptor beta chain stems from a study of beta chain features in type 1 diabetes. V lost 1 base and J lost 6, with 9 bases in between. The CDR3 extends over 13 amino acids. From germline, CDR1 is KGHSH and CDR2 LQKENI. Overall study results and limits: Compared with healthy donors, patients appeared to share more similar naive, central memory and regulatory TCRB repertoires.

The isolated RNA, all of it, was reverse transcribed, so expressed TCRB transcripts were what got sequenced. TCRdb's copy holds only in-frame clones and misses some; the assay was immunoSEQ multiplex PCR. This table holds tens of thousands of clones, around a third found once. Concerning this clone itself: Its antigen is unidentified.

The specimen was stem cell memory CD4+ T cells from blood. The chain is built from TRBV18 and TRBJ1-2; D is ambiguous. The sequence derives from a woman younger than 30 in good health. The CDR3 nucleotides are TGTGCCAGCTCACCACGGGCCGGGGATGGCTACACCTTC. This codes for CASSPRAGDGYTF.